These T cell receptor beta chains were read from a single sample in a study of T cell responses to AZD1222 COVID-19 vaccine. Profiling relied on immunoSEQ multiplex PCR, and the TCRdb table lists in-frame clones only, not all of them. In the table there are around 150,000 clones, around 90% of which are singletons. This sample comprised peripheral blood, obtained on day 0 of AZD1222 vaccination. Every receptor here comes from an adult in good health. Each CDR3 is given without its conserved first and last residue. Fields, in order: V gene, J gene, CDR3 protein.

TRBV5-6	TRBJ1-4	ASSLVDPGQKNEKLF
TRBV7-2	TRBJ2-7	ASSLTRTSGSLGEQY
TRBV6-5	TRBJ2-7	ASSYSKTAHYEQY
TRBV19	TRBJ2-1	ASSMVQGPYNEQF
TRBV5-1	TRBJ1-4	ASSPDRVDEKLF
TRBV10-3	TRBJ2-2	AISESPLKGRGNTGELF
TRBV28	TRBJ1-2	ASSLDRLSNNYGYT
TRBV5-6	TRBJ1-5	ASSLAGGQPQH
TRBV6-2/TRBV6-3	TRBJ2-7	ASSYSGREVIYEQY
TRBV28	TRBJ1-4	ASSFGVTNEKLF
TRBV16	TRBJ1-2	ASSQAVRGQGGYT
TRBV5-1	TRBJ2-4	ASSRGESKNIQY
TRBV4-1	TRBJ2-3	ASSQGGSGYTDTQY
TRBV6-4	TRBJ2-2	ASSEGEAGELF
TRBV28	TRBJ2-7	ASSLPASYYEQY
TRBV6-5	TRBJ1-1	ASRRNTEAF
TRBV7-2	TRBJ2-7	ASSLSSQRTYEQY
TRBV5-4	TRBJ2-6	ASSRPGLDGTGANVLT
TRBV28	TRBJ1-5	ASSNSAGRGNQPQH
TRBV7-9	TRBJ2-5	ASSHWGQQETQY
TRBV6-1	TRBJ1-4	ASSEVRSSSEKLF
TRBV13	TRBJ1-1	ASSPRQPNTEAF
TRBV28	TRBJ2-6	ASSWKRGANVLT
TRBV11-3	TRBJ2-7	ASSLGLALEQY
TRBV19	TRBJ1-1	ASTLDPSDSDTEAF
TRBV7-9	TRBJ2-5	ASSPMSKTQY
TRBV4-1	TRBJ1-1	ASRGTRGAF
TRBV2	TRBJ2-7	ASSPGRGSYEQY
TRBV7-2	TRBJ2-1	ASSLAGSSYNEQF
TRBV4-1	TRBJ2-1	ASSQEEGPTVLLNEQF
TRBV19	TRBJ2-2	ATKGSGLYTGELF
TRBV7-8	TRBJ1-5	ASSLSSYNQPQH
TRBV7-2	TRBJ1-2	ASSLGTAYGYT
TRBV6-2/TRBV6-3	TRBJ2-1	ASSYTGQYNEQF
TRBV30	TRBJ2-5	AWSLGPQETQY
TRBV28	TRBJ2-5	ASSLLVTSGRSETQY
TRBV6-5	TRBJ1-1	ASSGISGLRTEAF
TRBV7-9	TRBJ1-3	ASSLESSSGNTIY
TRBV19	TRBJ1-5	ASSIPGHNNQPQH
TRBV9	TRBJ2-2	ASTRDTGELF